This T cell receptor (beta chain) emerged from a study of PD-L1 blockade in urothelial cancer. Whole-study context: Typically, measured as a median, blood samples had 141,255 T cells.

V lost 5 bases to trimming and J lost 4 bases, with 12 bases between them. CDR1 GTSNPN and CDR2 SVGIG come from the germline V gene (reference sequence). This CDR3 comprises 12 residues. The time point is: peripheral blood 6 weeks after treatment start. Each patient's cancer was a locally advanced or metastatic urothelial carcinoma. Produced via immunoSEQ multiplex PCR; TCRdb's table is partial and in-frame only. The table has more than 95,000 clones, about 82% seen once. This material consisted of PBMCs, taken around atezolizumab (anti-PD-L1) treatment. The TCR comes from a man over 45 with urothelial cancer. The rearrangement links TRBV30 to TRBJ2-7; D uncertain. The CDR3 DNA follows: TGTGCCTGGGACAATGGTGGATACGAGCAGTACTTC. Translation: CAWDNGGYEQYF.